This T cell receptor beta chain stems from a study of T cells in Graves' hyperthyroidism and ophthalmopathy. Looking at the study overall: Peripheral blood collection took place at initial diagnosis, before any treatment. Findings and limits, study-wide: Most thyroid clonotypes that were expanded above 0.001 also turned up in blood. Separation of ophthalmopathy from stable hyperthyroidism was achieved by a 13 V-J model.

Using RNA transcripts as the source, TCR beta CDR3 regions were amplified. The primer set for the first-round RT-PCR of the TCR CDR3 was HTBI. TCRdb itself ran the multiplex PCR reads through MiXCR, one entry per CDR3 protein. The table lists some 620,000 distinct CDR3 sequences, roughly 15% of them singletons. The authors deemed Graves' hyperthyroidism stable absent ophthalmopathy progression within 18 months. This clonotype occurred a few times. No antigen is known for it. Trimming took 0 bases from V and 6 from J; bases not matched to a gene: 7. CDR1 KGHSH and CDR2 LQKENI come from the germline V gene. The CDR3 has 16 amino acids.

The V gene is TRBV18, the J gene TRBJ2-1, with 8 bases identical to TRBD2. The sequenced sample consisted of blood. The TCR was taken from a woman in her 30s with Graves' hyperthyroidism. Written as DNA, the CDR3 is TGTGCCAGCTCACCACCGGCAAGCGGGAGCGCCAATGAGCAGTTCTTC. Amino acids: CASSPPASGSANEQFF.